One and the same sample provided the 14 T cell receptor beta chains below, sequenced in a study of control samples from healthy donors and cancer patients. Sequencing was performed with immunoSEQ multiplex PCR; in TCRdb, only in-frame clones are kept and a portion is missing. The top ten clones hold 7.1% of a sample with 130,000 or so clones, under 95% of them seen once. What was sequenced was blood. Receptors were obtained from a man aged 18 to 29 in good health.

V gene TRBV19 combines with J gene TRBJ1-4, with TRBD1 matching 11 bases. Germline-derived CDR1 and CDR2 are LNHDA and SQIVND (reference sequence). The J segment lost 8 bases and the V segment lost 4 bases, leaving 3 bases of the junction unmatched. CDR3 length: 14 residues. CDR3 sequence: CASSTDRGQEKLFF. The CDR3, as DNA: TGTGCCAGTAGTACGGACAGGGGGCAAGAAAAACTGTTTTTT.

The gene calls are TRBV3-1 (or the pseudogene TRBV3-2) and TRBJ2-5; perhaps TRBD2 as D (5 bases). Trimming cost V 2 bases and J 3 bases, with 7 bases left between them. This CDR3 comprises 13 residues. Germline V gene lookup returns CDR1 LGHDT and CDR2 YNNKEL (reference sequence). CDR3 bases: TGTGCCAGCAGCCAAACGCGGGAAGAGACCCAGTACTTC. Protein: CASSQTREETQYF.

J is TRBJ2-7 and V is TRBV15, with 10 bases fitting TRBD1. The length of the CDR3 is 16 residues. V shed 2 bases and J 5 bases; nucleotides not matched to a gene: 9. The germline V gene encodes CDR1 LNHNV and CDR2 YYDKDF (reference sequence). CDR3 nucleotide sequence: TGTGCCACCAGCAGATCCGGGACAGGGGCGTTCGACGAGCAGTACTTC. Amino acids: CATSRSGTGAFDEQYF.

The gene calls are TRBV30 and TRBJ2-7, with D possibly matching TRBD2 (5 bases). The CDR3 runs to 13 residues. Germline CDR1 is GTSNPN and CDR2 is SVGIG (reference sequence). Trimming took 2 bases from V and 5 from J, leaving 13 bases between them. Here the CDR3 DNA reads TGTGCCTGGAGTTCGGGGATCCTCGACGAGCAGTACTTC. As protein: CAWSSGILDEQYF.

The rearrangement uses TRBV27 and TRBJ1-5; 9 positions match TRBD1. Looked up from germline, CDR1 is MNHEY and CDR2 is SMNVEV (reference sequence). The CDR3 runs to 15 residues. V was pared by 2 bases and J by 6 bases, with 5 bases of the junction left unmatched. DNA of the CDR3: TGTGCCAGCAGTTTAACGGGGACAGGGTTTCAGCCCCAGCATTTT. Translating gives CASSLTGTGFQPQHF.

CDR3 DNA: TGTGCCAGTAGTATTCAGGGCAGGGTCTACGAGCAGTACTTC. Amino acid sequence: CASSIQGRVYEQYF. The V and J genes are TRBV19 and TRBJ2-7; D is perhaps TRBD1 (5 bases). V gave up 3 bases and J gave up 3 bases, with 12 bases separating them. The CDR3 covers 14 residues. Germline-derived CDR1 and CDR2 are LNHDA and SQIVND (reference sequence). Based on the CDR3 plus reference TRBV19 and TRBJ2-7, the full variable domain is DGGITQSPKYLFRKEGQNVTLSCEQNLNHDAMYWYRQDPGQGLRLIYYSQIVNDFQKGDIAEGYSVSREKKESFPLTVTSAQKNPTAFYLCASSIQGRVYEQYFGPGTRLTVT.

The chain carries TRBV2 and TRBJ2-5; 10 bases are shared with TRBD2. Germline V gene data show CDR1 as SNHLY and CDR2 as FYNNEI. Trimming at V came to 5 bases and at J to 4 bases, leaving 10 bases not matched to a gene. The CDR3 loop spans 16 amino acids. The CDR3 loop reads CASSRGSGGRGETQYF. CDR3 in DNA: TGTGCCAGCAGTAGGGGTAGCGGGGGGCGAGGAGAGACCCAGTACTTC.

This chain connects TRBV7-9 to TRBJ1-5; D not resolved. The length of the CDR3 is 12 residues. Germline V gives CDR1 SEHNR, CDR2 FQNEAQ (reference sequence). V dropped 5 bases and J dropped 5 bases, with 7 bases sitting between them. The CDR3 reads CASSKWDQPQHF. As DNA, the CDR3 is TGTGCCAGCAGCAAATGGGATCAGCCCCAGCATTTT.

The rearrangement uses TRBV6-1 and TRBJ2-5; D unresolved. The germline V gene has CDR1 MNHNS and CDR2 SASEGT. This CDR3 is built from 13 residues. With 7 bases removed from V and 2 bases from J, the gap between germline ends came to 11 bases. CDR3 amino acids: CASTPGQQETQYF. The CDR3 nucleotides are TGTGCCAGCACCCCTGGGCAGCAAGAGACCCAGTACTTC.

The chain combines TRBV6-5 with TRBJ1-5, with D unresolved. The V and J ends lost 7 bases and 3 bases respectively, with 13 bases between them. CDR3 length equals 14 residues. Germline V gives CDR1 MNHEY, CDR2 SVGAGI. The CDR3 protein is CASNFGGSNQPQHF. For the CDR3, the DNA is TGTGCCAGCAATTTCGGAGGGTCCAATCAGCCCCAGCATTTT.

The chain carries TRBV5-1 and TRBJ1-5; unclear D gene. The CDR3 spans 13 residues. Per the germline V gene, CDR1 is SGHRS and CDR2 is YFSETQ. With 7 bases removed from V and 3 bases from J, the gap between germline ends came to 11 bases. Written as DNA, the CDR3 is TGCGCCAGCCATACAAAGACCAATCAGCCCCAGCATTTT. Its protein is CASHTKTNQPQHF.

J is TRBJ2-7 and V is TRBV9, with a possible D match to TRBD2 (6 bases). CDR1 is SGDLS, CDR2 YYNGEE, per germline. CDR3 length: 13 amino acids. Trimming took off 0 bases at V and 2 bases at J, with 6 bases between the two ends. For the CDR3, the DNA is TGTGCCAGCAGCGTAGGCGGGACCTACGAGCAGTACTTC. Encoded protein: CASSVGGTYEQYF.

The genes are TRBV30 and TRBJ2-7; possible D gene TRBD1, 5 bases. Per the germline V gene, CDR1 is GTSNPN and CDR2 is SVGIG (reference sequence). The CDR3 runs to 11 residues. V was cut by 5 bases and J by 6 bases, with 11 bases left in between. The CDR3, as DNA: TGTGCCTGGTCCACAGGCTCCGAGCAGTACTTC. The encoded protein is CAWSTGSEQYF.

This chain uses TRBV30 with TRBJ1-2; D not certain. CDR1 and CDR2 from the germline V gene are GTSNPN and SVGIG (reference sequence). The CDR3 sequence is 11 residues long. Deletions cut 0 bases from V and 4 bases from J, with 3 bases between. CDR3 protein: CAWSVSYGYTF. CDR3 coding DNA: TGTGCCTGGAGTGTTAGCTATGGCTACACCTTC.